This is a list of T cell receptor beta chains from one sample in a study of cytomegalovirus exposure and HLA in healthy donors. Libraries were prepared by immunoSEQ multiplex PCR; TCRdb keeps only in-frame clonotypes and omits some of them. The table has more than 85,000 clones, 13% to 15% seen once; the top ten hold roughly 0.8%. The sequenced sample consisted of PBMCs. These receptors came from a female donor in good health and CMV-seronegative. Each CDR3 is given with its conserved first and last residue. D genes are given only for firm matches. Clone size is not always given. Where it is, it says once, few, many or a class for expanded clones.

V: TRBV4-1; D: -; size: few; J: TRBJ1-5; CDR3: CASSQTPASNQPQHF; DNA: TGCGCCAGCAGCCAAACACCAGCGAGCAATCAGCCCCAGCATTTT
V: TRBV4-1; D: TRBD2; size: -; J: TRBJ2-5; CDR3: CASSQEVAGWSETQYF; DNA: TGCGCCAGCAGCCAAGAGGTAGCGGGTTGGTCGGAGACCCAGTACTTC
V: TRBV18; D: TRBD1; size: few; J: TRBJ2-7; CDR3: CASSPNQGAYEQYF; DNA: TGTGCCAGCTCACCAAACCAGGGGGCCTACGAGCAGTACTTC
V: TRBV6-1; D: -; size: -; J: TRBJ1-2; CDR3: CASRLYTGNYGYTF; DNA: TGTGCCAGCAGACTCTATACTGGTAACTATGGCTACACCTTC
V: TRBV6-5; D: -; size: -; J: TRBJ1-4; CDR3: CASSYRGATNEKLFF; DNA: TGTGCCAGCAGTTACCGGGGTGCAACTAATGAAAAACTGTTTTTT
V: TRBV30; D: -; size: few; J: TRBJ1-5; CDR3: CAWSGSGDGQPQHF; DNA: TGTGCCTGGTCCGGATCCGGCGACGGGCAGCCCCAGCATTTT
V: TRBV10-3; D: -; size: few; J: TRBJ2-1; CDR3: CAIMRSGPGDEQFF; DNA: TGTGCCATTATGCGGAGCGGGCCTGGGGATGAGCAGTTCTTC
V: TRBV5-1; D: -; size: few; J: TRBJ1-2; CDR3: CASRQPGDIRGYTF; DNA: TGCGCCAGCAGGCAACCGGGAGACATTCGGGGCTACACCTTC
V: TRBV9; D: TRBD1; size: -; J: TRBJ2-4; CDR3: CARLTGTGRNGDIQYF; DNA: TGTGCCAGACTCACCGGGACAGGGCGCAATGGGGACATTCAGTACTTC
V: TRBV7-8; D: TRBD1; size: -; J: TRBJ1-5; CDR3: CASSSAGGYLGSNQPQHF; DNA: TGTGCCAGCAGCTCGGCAGGGGGCTACCTAGGTAGCAATCAGCCCCAGCATTTT
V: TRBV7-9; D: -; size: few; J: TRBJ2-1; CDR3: CASSPLRSGTYNEQFF; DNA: TGTGCCAGCAGCCCCTTGCGTAGCGGAACCTACAATGAGCAGTTCTTC
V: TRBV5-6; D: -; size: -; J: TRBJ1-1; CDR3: CASSSDRMGTEAFF; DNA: TGTGCCAGCAGCTCCGACAGGATGGGCACTGAAGCTTTCTTT
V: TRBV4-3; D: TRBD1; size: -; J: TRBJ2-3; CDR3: CASSQTDRTGADTQYF; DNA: TGCGCCAGCAGCCAAACAGACAGGACAGGCGCAGATACGCAGTATTTT
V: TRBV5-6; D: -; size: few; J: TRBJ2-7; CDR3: CASSLGTTYEQYF; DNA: TGTGCCAGCAGCTTGGGGACAACCTACGAGCAGTACTTC
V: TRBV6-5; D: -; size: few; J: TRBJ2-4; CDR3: CASSSGGAKNIQYF; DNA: TGTGCCAGCAGCTCAGGGGGGGCCAAAAACATTCAGTACTTC